This T cell receptor beta chain was profiled in a study of Ad26.COV2.S vaccination and SARS-CoV-2 variants. Study summary: The study gave Ad26.COV2.S intramuscularly, once or twice 56 days apart. Whole-study findings and limits: Non-spike TCR breadth did not differ much between vaccine and placebo recipients. Spike-specific TCR breadth was greater after Ad26.COV2.S than placebo. Substantial post-vaccination breadth of spike-specific CD8+ and CD4+ T cell responses was reported.

The CDR3 has 17 amino acids. Germline V gene sequence: CDR1 MDHEN, CDR2 SYDVKM. Germline trimming cut 7 bases from V and 3 bases from J; bases unmatched to any gene: 10. Comments on this clone: Antigen: not known.

Generated by immunoSEQ multiplex PCR, the TCRdb table keeps only in-frame clones and is missing some. The sample contains 300,000 to 400,000 clones, about 85% of which appear only once. Treatment of the sample: around 19 received Ad26.COV2.S at low or high dose, single or two shots; about 5 received placebo; per-sample allocation not given. Samples analyzed were those drawn on day 63 after the first vaccine or placebo injection. This material consisted of peripheral blood, taken in a trial of Ad26.COV2.S vaccine versus placebo. The genes are TRBV28 and TRBJ1-3, with 12 bases identical to TRBD1. The TCR originated in a person between 18 and 65 years old who received the Ad26.COV2.S COVID-19 vaccine or a placebo. The CDR3, as DNA: TGTGCCAGCATAGGGGGACAGGGGGCAAAAGGTGGAAACACCATATATTTT. Residues: CASIGGQGAKGGNTIYF. Combining the CDR3 with reference TRBV28 and TRBJ1-3 gives the whole variable domain DVKVTQSSRYLVKRTGEKVFLECVQDMDHENMFWYRQDPGLGLRLIYFSYDVKMKEKGDIPEGYSVSREKKERFSLILESASTNQTSMYLCASIGGQGAKGGNTIYFGEGSWLTVV.